Listed below are T cell receptor beta chains from one sample, sequenced in a study of naive and memory T cell subsets. MiXCR, applied by TCRdb to the UMI-ligation and nested PCR reads, yields one record per CDR3 protein. The sample includes approximately 89,000 distinct CDR3 sequences, 7% seen only once; the top ten take about 1.6%. The sample consisted of central memory CD4+ T cells from blood. The receptors stem from a human donor in good health. CDR3s include the opening cysteine and the closing phenylalanine or tryptophan. A D gene is named only where the DNA matches it firmly. Where a row states a size, it is once, few, many or the class of an expanded clone; other rows omit it.

V gene	J gene	D gene	CDR3 length	clone size	CDR3 DNA	CDR3 protein
TRBV24-1	TRBJ2-5	TRBD2	17	NA	TGTGCCACCAGTCCCAGGACTAGCGGGAGAGTACAAGAGACCCAGTACTTC	CATSPRTSGRVQETQYF
TRBV7-2	TRBJ2-3	NA	13	NA	TGTGCCAGCAGCCCGACTTCGCGGGAACCGCAGTATTTT	CASSPTSREPQYF
TRBV6-2/TRBV6-3	TRBJ2-6	NA	16	many	TGTGCCAGCAGTCCCAACAGGGCCGCTGGGGCCAACGTCCTGACTTTC	CASSPNRAAGANVLTF
TRBV30	TRBJ1-3	NA	14	NA	TGTGCCTGGAATGACAGAAGATCTGGAAACACCATATATTTT	CAWNDRRSGNTIYF
TRBV6-5	TRBJ2-3	NA	14	many	TGTGCCAGCAGTTTATACGGAGGCACAGATACGCAGTATTTT	CASSLYGGTDTQYF
TRBV3-1	TRBJ1-2	NA	15	many	TGTGCCAGCAGCCAAGAAGATCCAGGCCTCAATGGCTACACCTTC	CASSQEDPGLNGYTF
TRBV14	TRBJ2-5	NA	17	NA	TGTGCCAGCAGCCGCATCGCGGCGGGGGCCACCCAAGAGACCCAGTACTTC	CASSRIAAGATQETQYF
TRBV10-1	TRBJ1-2	TRBD1	15	many	TGCGCCAGCAAACCCGGGACAGGGTTAGGATCCGGCTACACCTTC	CASKPGTGLGSGYTF
TRBV20-1	TRBJ2-1	TRBD2	14	NA	TGCAGTGCTAGAGACTGGACTAGCAACAATGAGCAGTTCTTC	CSARDWTSNNEQFF
TRBV7-2	TRBJ1-5	TRBD1	14	few	TGTGCCAGCAGCGAAAGACAGGGAAATCAGCCCCAGCATTTT	CASSERQGNQPQHF
TRBV6-5	TRBJ2-1	TRBD2	15	few	TGTGCCAGCAGCCGACCGGGACTAGTATCCAATGAGCAGTTCTTC	CASSRPGLVSNEQFF
TRBV11-1	TRBJ2-1	NA	15	many	TGTGCCAGCAGCTTAGCTAGCGGCTCCTACAATGAGCAGTTCTTC	CASSLASGSYNEQFF
TRBV4-2	TRBJ1-1	TRBD1	15	NA	TGTGCCAGCAGCTCACCCGACAGGGCTTATCCTGAAGCTTTCTTT	CASSSPDRAYPEAFF
TRBV2	TRBJ2-1	NA	13	many	TGTGCCAGCAGTGAAAGAACCTACAATGAGCAGTTCTTC	CASSERTYNEQFF
TRBV5-1	TRBJ1-2	NA	14	many	TGCGCCAGCAGTCTGGGACCCCTCGGAGAAGTCTACACCTTC	CASSLGPLGEVYTF
TRBV27	TRBJ1-6	NA	14	many	TGTGCCAGCAGTTCTACAGGGTTAAATTCACCCCTCCACTTT	CASSSTGLNSPLHF
TRBV12-3/TRBV12-4	TRBJ2-3	TRBD2	14	few	TGTGCCAGCATCAGGGCGGGGGGTTCAGATACGCAGTATTTT	CASIRAGGSDTQYF
TRBV28	TRBJ1-5	TRBD1	12	many	TGTGCCGCTCGACAGGGGTCTCAGCCCCAGCATTTT	CAARQGSQPQHF
TRBV15	TRBJ2-7	NA	15	NA	TGTGCCACCAGCAGAGGTTCCCAGGGAACCTACGAGCAGTACTTC	CATSRGSQGTYEQYF
TRBV7-2	TRBJ2-7	TRBD1	17	many	TGTGCCAGCAGCCGCGGGACAGGGCCCGGGGGCTCCTACGAGCAGTACTTC	CASSRGTGPGGSYEQYF
TRBV28	TRBJ2-7	TRBD1	15	few	TGTGCCAGCAGTCTATTGACAGGGGCCTCCTACGAGCAGTACTTC	CASSLLTGASYEQYF
TRBV6-2/TRBV6-3	TRBJ2-1	NA	14	few	TGTGCCAGCCAGCGAGGGGGGCAGTACAATGAGCAGTTCTTC	CASQRGGQYNEQFF
TRBV29-1	TRBJ1-2	NA	14	many	TGCAGCGTTGGGCAAGGAATGAAGAACTATGGCTACACCTTC	CSVGQGMKNYGYTF
TRBV6-6	TRBJ1-2	NA	16	many	TGTGCCAGCACTAGGGACCCGAGCAGGCAACTCTCTGGCTACACCTTC	CASTRDPSRQLSGYTF
TRBV7-2	TRBJ2-2	TRBD2	16	NA	TGTGCCAGCAGCTCGGAGCGGGGGGTCTTCACCGGGGAGCTGTTTTTT	CASSSERGVFTGELFF
TRBV12-3/TRBV12-4	TRBJ2-1	TRBD2	15	many	TGTGCCAGCAGTTTTGCAGGGACTAGGAGCAATGAGCAGTTCTTC	CASSFAGTRSNEQFF